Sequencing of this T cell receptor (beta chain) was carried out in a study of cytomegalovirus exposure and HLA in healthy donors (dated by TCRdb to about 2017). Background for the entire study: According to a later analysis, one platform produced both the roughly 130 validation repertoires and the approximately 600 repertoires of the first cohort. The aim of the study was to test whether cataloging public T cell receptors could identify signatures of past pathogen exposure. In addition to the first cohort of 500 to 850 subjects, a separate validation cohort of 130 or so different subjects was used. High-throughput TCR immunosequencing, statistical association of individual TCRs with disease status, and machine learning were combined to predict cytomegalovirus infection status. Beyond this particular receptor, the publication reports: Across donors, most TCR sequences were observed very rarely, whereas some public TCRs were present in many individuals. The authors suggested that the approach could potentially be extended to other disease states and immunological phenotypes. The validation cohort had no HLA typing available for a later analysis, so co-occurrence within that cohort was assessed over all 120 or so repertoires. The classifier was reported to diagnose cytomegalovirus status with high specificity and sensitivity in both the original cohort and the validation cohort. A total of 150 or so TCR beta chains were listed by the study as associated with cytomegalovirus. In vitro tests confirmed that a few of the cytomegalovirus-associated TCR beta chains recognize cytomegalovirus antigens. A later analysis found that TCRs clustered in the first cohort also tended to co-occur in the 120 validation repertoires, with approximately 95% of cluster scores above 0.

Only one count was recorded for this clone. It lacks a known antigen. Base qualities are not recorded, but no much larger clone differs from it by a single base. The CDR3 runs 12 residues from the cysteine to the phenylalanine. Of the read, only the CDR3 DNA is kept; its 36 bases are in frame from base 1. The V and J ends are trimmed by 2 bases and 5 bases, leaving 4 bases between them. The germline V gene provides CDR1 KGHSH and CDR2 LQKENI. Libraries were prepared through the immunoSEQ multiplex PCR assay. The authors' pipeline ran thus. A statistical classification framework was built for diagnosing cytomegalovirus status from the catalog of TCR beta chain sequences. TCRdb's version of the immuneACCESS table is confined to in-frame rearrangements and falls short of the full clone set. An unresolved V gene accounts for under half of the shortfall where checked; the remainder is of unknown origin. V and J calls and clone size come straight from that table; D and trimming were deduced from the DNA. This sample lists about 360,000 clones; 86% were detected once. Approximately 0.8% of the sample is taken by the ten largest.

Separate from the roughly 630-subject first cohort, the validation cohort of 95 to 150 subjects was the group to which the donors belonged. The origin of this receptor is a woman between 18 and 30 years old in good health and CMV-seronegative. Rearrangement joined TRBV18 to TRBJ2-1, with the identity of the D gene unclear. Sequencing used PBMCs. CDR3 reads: CASSPNNNEQFF. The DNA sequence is TGTGCCAGCTCACCAAACAACAATGAGCAGTTCTTC.